A single sample gave rise to the 22 T cell receptor beta chains below, sequenced in a study of T cells after yellow fever vaccination. TCRdb re-called the 5' RACE reads through MiXCR, storing one row per CDR3 protein. The table includes around 350,000 distinct CDR3 sequences, over 5% detected once. The specimen was PBMCs, collected 5 days after the yellow fever booster vaccination. Every receptor here comes from a man aged 25 to 45 who received the YFV17D yellow fever vaccine.

This clonotype occurred many times. V is TRBV20-1 and J is TRBJ2-7; TRBD2 matches at 9 bases. The junction had 7 bases not matched to a gene; V was cut back by 3 bases and J by 1 base. The CDR3 is 15 residues long. Germline V gene sequence: CDR1 DFQATT, CDR2 SNEGSKA (reference sequence). The CDR3 nucleotides read TGCAGTGCTAGTCCCCTAACTAGCGGGTCCTACGAGCAGTACTTC. This sequence encodes CSASPLTSGSYEQYF.

This clonotype has at least ten counts. The genes are TRBV28 and TRBJ1-2; D uncertain. CDR3 length: 13 amino acids. The V and J ends lost 3 bases and 8 bases respectively, with 13 bases between them. The germline CDR1 and CDR2 sequences are MDHEN and SYDVKM. The CDR3 DNA reads TGTGCCAGCAGTTTGCCCCTAAAGGGAGGCTACACCTTC. This translates into CASSLPLKGGYTF.

This clonotype was found many times. V gene TRBV20-1 combines with J gene TRBJ2-3; D is unresolved. Looked up from germline, CDR1 is DFQATT and CDR2 is SNEGSKA (reference sequence). This CDR3 comprises 12 residues. CDR3 in DNA: TGCAGCACTACGCCAGCCACAGATACGCAGTATTTT. Protein product: CSTTPATDTQYF.

In this sample, this clonotype turned up many times. The V and J genes are TRBV6-5 and TRBJ2-4; the D gene is possibly TRBD2 (5 bases). Germline CDR1 and CDR2: MNHEY and SVGAGI. This CDR3 has 16 amino acids. V shed 0 bases and J shed 1 base, with 10 bases lying between them. The CDR3 loop reads CASSYSMGAAKNIQYF. The DNA for the CDR3 is TGTGCCAGCAGTTACTCTATGGGAGCGGCCAAAAACATTCAGTACTTC.

As regards this clonotype: A much larger clone is a single base away; this may be a read error. This chain joins TRBV28 and TRBJ2-7; D is unresolved. There are 13 residues in the CDR3. The V gene's germline CDR1 is MDHEN and CDR2 SYDVKM. Trimming took 5 bases from V and 4 from J, leaving 12 bases between them. CDR3 sequence: CASSTPSRYEQYF. As DNA, the CDR3 is TGTGCCAGCAGTACTCCCTCGAGGTACGAGCAGTACTTC.

This clonotype has a count of ten or more. The chain couples TRBV28 to TRBJ2-7; 9 bases align to TRBD2. CDR1 is MDHEN and CDR2 is SYDVKM in the germline V gene. The V and J ends lost 3 bases and 6 bases, in that order; junction bases with no gene match: 9. The CDR3 length is 15 residues. The CDR3 loop is CASSFPVAGVGEQYF. CDR3 sequence (DNA): TGTGCCAGCAGTTTCCCGGTAGCGGGAGTAGGCGAGCAGTACTTC.

This clonotype was seen at least ten times. The V gene is TRBV5-1, the J gene TRBJ2-3; D is possibly TRBD2 (5 bases). CDR3 length: 11 residues. CDR1 is SGHRS and CDR2 is YFSETQ in the germline V gene. V was clipped by 4 bases and J by 8 bases, with 8 bases between them. DNA of the CDR3: TGCGCCAGCAGCCCGGACTCTACGCAGTATTTT. Protein product: CASSPDSTQYF.

The V and J genes are TRBV13 and TRBJ2-7, with 8 bases that match TRBD1. The length of the CDR3 is 14 residues. Germline lookup yields CDR1 PRHDT and CDR2 FYEKMQ (reference sequence). Trimming removed 3 bases from V and 6 bases from J; junction bases left unmatched: 7. The CDR3 reads CASSFQGAPLEQYF. The CDR3 DNA is TGTGCCAGCAGCTTCCAGGGGGCACCGCTCGAGCAGTACTTC. Together with reference TRBV13 and TRBJ2-7, the CDR3 gives the full variable domain: AAGVIQSPRHLIKEKRETATLKCYPIPRHDTVYWYQQGPGQDPQFLISFYEKMQSDKGSIPDRFSAQQFSDYHSELNMSSLELGDSALYFCASSFQGAPLEQYFGPGTRLTVT.

This chain joins TRBV20-1 and TRBJ2-1; 7 bases line up with TRBD2. The CDR3 contains 16 residues. J gave up 2 bases and V 0 bases, and 7 bases lay outside the gene matches. Germline assignment: CDR1 DFQATT and CDR2 SNEGSKA (reference sequence). The CDR3 DNA follows: TGCAGTGCTAGAGATTGGAGCGGGACGGCCTACAATGAGCAGTTCTTC. This translates into CSARDWSGTAYNEQFF.

This clonotype was picked up a small number of times. The rearrangement joins TRBV25-1 to TRBJ2-4; 12 bases map to TRBD1. The CDR3 runs to 13 residues. Germline V gene sequence: CDR1 MGHDK, CDR2 SYGVNS. V dropped 4 bases and J dropped 8; count of bases not matched to a gene: 0. CDR3 amino acids: CASSGDRGHIQYF. The CDR3 DNA sequence: TGTGCCAGCAGTGGGGACAGGGGGCACATTCAGTACTTC.

This clonotype appeared many times. The chain is built from TRBV7-2 and TRBJ2-7, with D unclear. CDR3 length: 15 amino acids. Germline CDR1 is SGHTA and CDR2 is FQGNSA. V lost 4 bases to trimming and J lost 2 bases, with 15 bases between them. The CDR3 loop reads CASSSGVELTYEQYF. DNA for the CDR3: TGTGCCAGCAGCTCCGGCGTGGAACTAACCTACGAGCAGTACTTC.

This clonotype was picked up many times. The genes are TRBV7-2 and TRBJ2-3, with unresolved D. Germline-derived CDR1 and CDR2 are SGHTA and FQGNSA. Trimming pared 7 bases from V and 6 bases from J, leaving 14 bases between. The CDR3 has 13 amino acids. The CDR3 DNA is TGTGCCAGCAACGTTCTCCTCAGGGATACGCAGTATTTT. It is translated as CASNVLLRDTQYF.

The gene calls are TRBV14 and TRBJ2-1; D might be TRBD1 (6 bases). V was trimmed by 2 bases and J by 5 bases, leaving 13 bases between them. Germline values: CDR1 SGHDN, CDR2 FVKESK. The CDR3 loop spans 15 amino acids. The CDR3 nucleotides are TGTGCCAGCAGCCAACAGGGGTTGACAAACAATGAGCAGTTCTTC. Translation: CASSQQGLTNNEQFF. The variable domain in full, completed from reference TRBV14 and TRBJ2-1, reads EAGVTQFPSHSVIEKGQTVTLRCDPISGHDNLYWYRRVMGKEIKFLLHFVKESKQDESGMPNNRFLAERTGGTYSTLKVQPAELEDSGVYFCASSQQGLTNNEQFFGPGTRLTVL.

This clonotype was detected many times. The J gene is TRBJ2-3, the V gene TRBV28, with D possibly matching TRBD1 (7 bases). Trimming cost V 9 bases and J 5 bases, with 21 bases left between them. Germline-derived CDR1 and CDR2 are MDHEN and SYDVKM. The length of the CDR3 is 15 residues. The DNA of the CDR3 is TGTGCCAGTACACCTAGACAGGGAGGTCTAGATACGCAGTATTTT. This encodes CASTPRQGGLDTQYF. Supplemented by reference TRBV28 and TRBJ2-3, the full variable domain reads DVKVTQSSRYLVKRTGEKVFLECVQDMDHENMFWYRQDPGLGLRLIYFSYDVKMKEKGDIPEGYSVSREKKERFSLILESASTNQTSMYLCASTPRQGGLDTQYFGPGTRLTVL.

This clonotype was seen a handful of times. The rearrangement links TRBV20-1 to TRBJ1-3; 7 nucleotides agree with TRBD1. CDR1 and CDR2 from the germline V gene are DFQATT and SNEGSKA (reference sequence). V dropped 2 bases and J dropped 3; count of bases not matched to a gene: 4. CDR3 length: 14 residues. Here the CDR3 DNA reads TGCAGTGCTAGACACAGGGGCTATGGAAACACCATATATTTT. Amino acid sequence: CSARHRGYGNTIYF.

This clonotype was counted between two and nine times. The chain employs TRBV3-1 and TRBJ1-6, with D hard to call. The V end lost 1 base, the J end lost 9 bases, and 7 bases lay between the germline ends. Germline-derived CDR1 and CDR2 are LGHDT and YNNKEL (reference sequence). CDR3 length: 13 amino acids. CDR3 amino acids: CASSQVSGSPLHF. The CDR3 DNA reads as TGTGCCAGCAGCCAAGTTTCGGGTTCACCCCTCCACTTT.

Many counts were recorded for this clonotype. The chain joins TRBV28 to TRBJ2-5; 8 bases are shared with TRBD1. From germline, CDR1 is MDHEN and CDR2 SYDVKM. The CDR3 loop spans 14 amino acids. Losses at the gene ends were 6 bases for V and 4 bases for J; bases not matched to a gene: 7. The CDR3 is CASSWTGSGETQYF. For the CDR3, the DNA is TGTGCCAGCAGCTGGACAGGGTCGGGAGAGACCCAGTACTTC. The entire variable domain, with the rest obtained from reference TRBV28 and TRBJ2-5, is as follows: DVKVTQSSRYLVKRTGEKVFLECVQDMDHENMFWYRQDPGLGLRLIYFSYDVKMKEKGDIPEGYSVSREKKERFSLILESASTNQTSMYLCASSWTGSGETQYFGPGTRLLVL.

This clonotype has a handful of counts. The rearrangement joins TRBV4-2 to TRBJ2-7; tentative D call: TRBD2 (5 bases). Germline CDR1 LGHNA, CDR2 YNFKEQ. The CDR3 spans 15 residues. Trimming shortened V by 1 base and J by 1 base, and 11 bases separated the two germline ends. DNA for the CDR3: TGTGCCAGCAGCCAAGGACGCGGGCCTTCCTACGAGCAGTACTTC. This encodes CASSQGRGPSYEQYF.

In this sample, this clonotype turned up a few times. V usage is TRBV5-6 and J usage is TRBJ1-2; 10 nucleotides align to TRBD1. Germline V gene data show CDR1 as SGHDT and CDR2 as YYEEEE. With 4 bases clipped from V and 6 bases from J, the junction kept 12 bases outside the gene matches. This CDR3 is built from 16 residues. The CDR3: CASSPTPGQGYHGYTF. DNA for the CDR3: TGTGCCAGCAGCCCCACTCCGGGACAGGGGTATCATGGCTACACCTTC.

This clonotype was seen repeatedly, ten times or more. The chain links TRBV6-5 to TRBJ2-3, with 10 bases fitting TRBD2. J gave up 7 bases and V 4 bases, and 11 bases lay outside the gene matches. The germline gives CDR1 MNHEY, CDR2 SVGAGI. The CDR3 is 16 residues long. The CDR3 region is CASSFPGLAVQYTQYF. CDR3 bases: TGTGCCAGCAGTTTCCCCGGACTAGCGGTACAATATACGCAGTATTTT.

This clonotype showed up many times. The V call is TRBV7-2, the J call TRBJ2-3; no clear D gene. CDR1 is SGHTA, CDR2 FQGNSA, per germline. The CDR3 runs 11 residues. V shed 11 bases and J shed 5 bases, with 11 bases lying between them. The CDR3 bases are TGTGCCGGCGCGCCGGGAGATACGCAGTATTTT. The encoded protein is CAGAPGDTQYF.

This clonotype was counted only a few times. The chain employs TRBV7-6 and TRBJ1-1; no clear D gene. This CDR3 is built from 13 residues. CDR1 is SGHVS and CDR2 is FNYEAQ in the germline V gene. V was trimmed by 5 bases and J by 4 bases, leaving 11 bases between them. CDR3 nucleotide sequence: TGTGCCAGCAGCCAGGCTATGGGCACTGAAGCTTTCTTT. Encoded protein: CASSQAMGTEAFF.